The 32 T cell receptor beta chains below were found in one sample sequenced in a study of T cell changes during pregnancy in multiple sclerosis. Profiled with immunoSEQ multiplex PCR; TCRdb holds only in-frame clones, not every one. The repertoire holds about 55,000 clones, about 92% seen once, with more than 3% in the top ten. The source material was CD8+ T cells from peripheral blood mononuclear cells, sampled in the second trimester of pregnancy. The receptors come from a female donor with multiple sclerosis, enrolled in a pregnancy study.

The J gene is TRBJ2-1, the V gene TRBV7-8, with a weak D call TRBD2 (6 bases). The CDR3 totals 15 residues. The V end lost 5 bases, the J end lost 8 bases, and 19 bases lay between the germline ends. CDR1 SGHVS and CDR2 FQNEAQ come from the germline V gene. CDR3 sequence reads: CASSPPGSAGHEQFF. Written as DNA, the CDR3 is TGTGCCAGCAGCCCCCCCGGGAGCGCGGGACATGAGCAGTTCTTC.

V and J are TRBV19 and TRBJ1-2; tentative D call: TRBD1 (6 bases). CDR3 length equals 15 residues. Trimming removed 7 bases from V and 8 bases from J, with 23 bases in between. Germline assignment: CDR1 LNHDA and CDR2 SQIVND (reference sequence). CDR3 region: CASNPEPWQGWGYTF. CDR3 bases: TGTGCCAGTAATCCCGAACCCTGGCAGGGGTGGGGCTACACCTTC.

In its sample, this clone was seen a few times. This chain uses TRBV30 with TRBJ1-1; 7 bases line up with TRBD1. V gave up 5 bases and J gave up 1 base; unmatched junction bases: 10. CDR3 length equals 15 residues. From germline, CDR1 is GTSNPN and CDR2 SVGIG (reference sequence). The CDR3 loop reads CAWDDKGGRNTEAFF. DNA for the CDR3: TGTGCCTGGGACGACAAAGGGGGCAGGAACACTGAAGCTTTCTTT.

The chain combines TRBV2 with TRBJ1-6; 9 bases are a match to TRBD1. CDR3 length: 15 residues. V trimming: 4 bases; J trimming: 7 bases; junction bases outside the gene matches: 5. CDR1 and CDR2 from the germline V gene are SNHLY and FYNNEI. The DNA for the CDR3 is TGTGCCAGCAGTGGTAGACAGGGGGAGAATTCACCCCTCCACTTT. Its protein is CASSGRQGENSPLHF.

V is TRBV15 and J is TRBJ2-7; D perhaps matches TRBD1 (5 bases). Germline CDR1 is LNHNV and CDR2 is YYDKDF (reference sequence). V dropped 5 bases and J dropped 6 bases, with 14 bases sitting between them. There are 13 residues in the CDR3. The CDR3 here is CATSGLRGSEQYF. The CDR3, as DNA: TGTGCCACCAGCGGCCTAAGGGGATCCGAGCAGTACTTC.

V gene TRBV28 combines with J gene TRBJ1-5; TRBD1 aligns across 10 bases. Trimming removed 6 bases from V and 5 bases from J; junction bases left unmatched: 7. The CDR3 runs to 15 residues. CDR1 MDHEN and CDR2 SYDVKM come from the germline V gene. The CDR3 DNA follows: TGTGCCAGCAGCAGCCTGGGGACAGGGGATCAGCCCCAGCATTTT. The encoded protein is CASSSLGTGDQPQHF.

The rearrangement links TRBV27 to TRBJ1-5; perhaps TRBD1 as D (5 bases). Germline CDR1 reads MNHEY; CDR2 reads SMNVEV (reference sequence). V dropped 3 bases and J dropped 7 bases, with 13 bases sitting between them. The CDR3 is 14 amino acids. The CDR3 is CASSFGEEGQPQHF. In nucleotides, the CDR3 is TGTGCCAGCAGTTTTGGGGAGGAGGGGCAGCCCCAGCATTTT.

The gene calls are TRBV1 and TRBJ2-1; the D call TRBD2 from the table was never checked on the DNA. TRBV1 is given as a pseudogene. This CDR3 is 19 amino acids long. CDR3 coding DNA: TGCACCAGCAGCCAAAGAGTGGGAGATAGGGACTGGTTTCACAATGAGCAGTTCTTC. Its protein is CTSSQRVGDRDWFHNEQFF.

The rearrangement joins TRBV7-9 to TRBJ2-7, with 12 bases matching TRBD2. This CDR3 is 18 amino acids long. The germline CDR1 and CDR2 sequences are SEHNR and FQNEAQ (reference sequence). The junction had 14 bases not matched to a gene; V was cut back by 4 bases and J by 4 bases. Here the CDR3 reads CASSSPSPLAGGRYEQYF. CDR3 sequence (DNA): TGTGCCAGCAGCTCCCCGAGTCCACTAGCGGGAGGACGGTACGAGCAGTACTTC.

The V gene is TRBV11-1, the J gene TRBJ2-1; 7 bases match TRBD2. The germline V gene encodes CDR1 SGHAT and CDR2 FQDESV (reference sequence). This CDR3 comprises 12 residues. V lost 5 bases to trimming and J lost 8 bases; unmatched junction nucleotides: 3. Here the CDR3 DNA reads TGTGCCAGCAGCCACGGGGGGTATGAGCAGTTCTTC. It yields the protein CASSHGGYEQFF. The full variable domain, with the rest looked up from reference TRBV11-1 and TRBJ2-1, is EAEVAQSPRYKITEKSQAVAFWCDPISGHATLYWYRQILGQGPELLVQFQDESVVDDSQLPKDRFSAERLKGVDSTLKIQPAELGDSAMYLCASSHGGYEQFFGPGTRLTVL.

The J gene is TRBJ2-7, the V gene TRBV27; 7 nucleotides match TRBD1. V gave up 1 base and J gave up 1 base; unmatched junction bases: 7. The CDR3 sequence is 16 residues long. Germline CDR1 is MNHEY and CDR2 is SMNVEV (reference sequence). CDR3 coding DNA: TGTGCCAGCAGTTTATACGGGACAGACAATTCCTACGAGCAGTACTTC. This gives the protein CASSLYGTDNSYEQYF.

Here the CDR3 reads CASSQGEGPEAFF. CDR3 DNA: TGCGCCAGCAGCCAAGGGGAGGGTCCAGAAGCTTTCTTT. This chain uses TRBV4-3 with TRBJ1-1, with D unresolved. The length of the CDR3 is 13 residues. Per the germline V gene, CDR1 is LGHNA and CDR2 is YSLEER. The V end was cut by 1 base, the J end by 8 bases, with 11 bases between.

CDR3 coding DNA: TGTGCCAGCAGCCAAGAGCGGGGGGGCCAAGAGACCCAGTACTTC. It codes for CASSQERGGQETQYF. This chain connects TRBV4-2 to TRBJ2-5; TRBD2 matches at 9 bases. The germline gives CDR1 LGHNA, CDR2 YNFKEQ. Losses at the gene ends were 0 bases for V and 1 base for J; bases not matched to a gene: 0. This CDR3 region has 15 residues.

V and J are TRBV10-2 and TRBJ2-1; 13 nucleotides match TRBD2. CDR3 length equals 14 residues. V lost 5 bases and J lost 9; bases outside the gene matches: 4. Germline CDR1 is WSHSY and CDR2 is SAAADI. CDR3 protein: CASSPGLAGSEQFF. DNA of the CDR3: TGCGCCAGCAGTCCGGGACTAGCGGGAAGTGAGCAGTTCTTC.

The genes are TRBV6-6 and TRBJ1-5; 10 positions match TRBD1. V shed 6 bases and J 6 bases; nucleotides not matched to a gene: 8. The germline CDR1 and CDR2 sequences are MNHNY and SVGAGI (reference sequence). The CDR3 is 15 residues long. CDR3 sequence: CASSPRQGAIQPQHF. Written as DNA, the CDR3 is TGTGCCAGCAGCCCTAGACAGGGGGCGATTCAGCCCCAGCATTTT.

The J gene is TRBJ1-1, the V gene TRBV28; D is unclear. Trimming took off 7 bases at V and 1 base at J, with 13 bases between the two ends. The CDR3 runs to 14 residues. Germline loops: CDR1 MDHEN, CDR2 SYDVKM. The DNA for the CDR3 is TGTGCCAGCACCCTGGGAGGTTCGAACACTGAAGCTTTCTTT. Amino acid sequence: CASTLGGSNTEAFF. Full variable domain (rest looked up from reference TRBV28 and TRBJ1-1): DVKVTQSSRYLVKRTGEKVFLECVQDMDHENMFWYRQDPGLGLRLIYFSYDVKMKEKGDIPEGYSVSREKKERFSLILESASTNQTSMYLCASTLGGSNTEAFFGQGTRLTVV.

This chain joins TRBV7-8 and TRBJ1-5, with no clear D. Trimming pared 5 bases from V and 3 bases from J, leaving 14 bases between. The germline V gene has CDR1 SGHVS and CDR2 FQNEAQ. CDR3 size: 15 residues. The CDR3 DNA reads as TGTGCCAGCAGCCGAGAGGCGGGTGACAATCAGCCCCAGCATTTT. Encoded protein: CASSREAGDNQPQHF.

The chain combines TRBV9 with TRBJ2-1; 7 bases align to TRBD2. The CDR3 has 15 residues. Germline V gives CDR1 SGDLS, CDR2 YYNGEE. Trimming took 3 bases from V and 2 from J; bases not matched to a gene: 5. The DNA for the CDR3 is TGTGCCAGCAGCGGTGGCGGGGGAGCCTACAATGAGCAGTTCTTC. This encodes CASSGGGGAYNEQFF.

This chain joins TRBV10-2 and TRBJ2-1; D perhaps matches TRBD2 (5 bases). Germline-derived CDR1 and CDR2 are WSHSY and SAAADI. Between the trimmed V and J ends, which lost 1 base and 0 bases, there was a span of 7 bases. CDR3 size: 15 residues. The chain's CDR3 is CASSELAYSYNEQFF. The CDR3 DNA is TGCGCCAGCAGTGAGTTAGCGTACTCCTACAATGAGCAGTTCTTC.

The chain uses TRBV6-1 and TRBJ1-3; the match to TRBD1 covers 8 bases. Trimming at V came to 1 base and at J to 3 bases, leaving 14 bases not matched to a gene. The germline gives CDR1 MNHNS, CDR2 SASEGT. The CDR3 consists of 19 residues. CDR3 bases: TGTGCCAGCAGTGAAGAAGGGACAGGACTGCCTAAGAATGGAAACACCATATATTTT. It encodes CASSEEGTGLPKNGNTIYF.

This clone was recorded only once. The chain links TRBV15 to TRBJ2-2; tentatively, D is TRBD1 (5 bases). V lost 0 bases, J lost 6 bases, and 8 bases lay in between. The germline gives CDR1 LNHNV, CDR2 YYDKDF (reference sequence). The CDR3 has 14 amino acids. The CDR3 is CATSRERGPGELFF. CDR3 in DNA: TGTGCCACCAGCAGAGAAAGGGGTCCCGGGGAGCTGTTTTTT.

V and J are TRBV9 and TRBJ2-7; TRBD2 might be the D (6 bases). This CDR3 has 14 amino acids. The ends were cut back, 0 bases at V and 5 bases at J, with 12 bases in the middle. CDR1 SGDLS and CDR2 YYNGEE come from the germline V gene. The CDR3 DNA follows: TGTGCCAGCAGCGTAGGTGGAGGGAATAACGAGCAGTACTTC. This codes for CASSVGGGNNEQYF.

This chain uses TRBV10-3 with TRBJ2-3; 11 bases map to TRBD2. J lost 6 bases, V lost 9 bases, and 26 bases had no gene match. This CDR3 is built from 20 residues. CDR1 ENHRY and CDR2 SYGVKD come from the germline V gene. CDR3 nucleotides: TGTGCCATAAGGAGGAGACTCTCACCCCTAGCGGGGGGTGTCGGGGATACGCAGTATTTT. Residues: CAIRRRLSPLAGGVGDTQYF.

The chain has TRBV1 and TRBJ2-3; the D segment call TRBD2 is taken from the table without a DNA check. TRBV1 is deemed a pseudogene. CDR3 length: 17 residues. The CDR3 DNA sequence: TGCACCAGCAGCCAAGATCAGGCTAGCGGCGACACAGATACGCAGTATTTT. Residues: CTSSQDQASGDTDTQYF.

The rearrangement joins TRBV5-1 to TRBJ2-3; D possibly corresponds to TRBD2 (7 bases). The CDR3 loop spans 17 amino acids. Germline-derived CDR1 and CDR2 are SGHRS and YFSETQ. V was clipped by 2 bases and J by 1 base, with 17 bases between them. CDR3 loop: CASSFHWGGQRTDTQYF. CDR3 coding DNA: TGCGCCAGCAGCTTCCATTGGGGGGGACAACGCACAGATACGCAGTATTTT.

The chain joins TRBV5-5 to TRBJ2-5, with TRBD2 identical over 7 bases. The V gene's germline CDR1 is SGHKS and CDR2 YYEKEE (reference sequence). Losses at the gene ends were 4 bases for V and 0 bases for J; bases not matched to a gene: 9. This CDR3 region has 16 residues. The CDR3 sequence: CASSTLLAGHQETQYF. The CDR3 DNA sequence: TGTGCCAGCAGCACCTTATTAGCGGGTCACCAAGAGACCCAGTACTTC.

This sequence joins TRBV19 and TRBJ2-7, with D possibly being TRBD1 (6 bases). This CDR3 region has 15 residues. Germline V gives CDR1 LNHDA, CDR2 SQIVND (reference sequence). Here the CDR3 DNA reads TGTGCTACTAGTTCGGCAGGGGTGCCCTCCTACGAGCAGTACTTC. Translating gives CATSSAGVPSYEQYF. Variable domain in full (rest from reference TRBV19 and TRBJ2-7): DGGITQSPKYLFRKEGQNVTLSCEQNLNHDAMYWYRQDPGQGLRLIYYSQIVNDFQKGDIAEGYSVSREKKESFPLTVTSAQKNPTAFYLCATSSAGVPSYEQYFGPGTRLTVT.

The chain is built from TRBV5-1 and TRBJ2-1; 10 positions agree with TRBD1. The CDR3 contains 17 residues. The junction had 6 bases not matched to a gene; V was cut back by 1 base and J by 2 bases. Germline V gene sequence: CDR1 SGHRS, CDR2 YFSETQ. The CDR3 DNA sequence: TGCGCCAGCAGCTTGCCGGATGGACAGGGGGCCTACAATGAGCAGTTCTTC. Amino acid sequence: CASSLPDGQGAYNEQFF.

V is TRBV7-2 and J is TRBJ2-5, with D possibly being TRBD2 (5 bases). Germline V lookup: CDR1 SGHTA, CDR2 FQGNSA. V lost 8 bases to trimming and J lost 3 bases, with 13 bases between them. The CDR3 runs 13 residues. CDR3 bases: TGTGCCAGCCAAGCGGTCAAGAAAGAGACCCAGTACTTC. It specifies CASQAVKKETQYF.

The chain recombines TRBV2 with TRBJ2-3; D is undetermined. V was shortened by 4 bases and J by 5 bases, with 13 bases between the two germline ends. CDR1 is SNHLY and CDR2 is FYNNEI in the germline V gene. CDR3 length: 14 residues. The CDR3 region has the DNA TGTGCCAGCAGTGGGCCCGATCCATTAGATACGCAGTATTTT. It yields the protein CASSGPDPLDTQYF. The variable domain in full, completed from reference TRBV2 and TRBJ2-3, reads EPEVTQTPSHQVTQMGQEVILRCVPISNHLYFYWYRQILGQKVEFLVSFYNNEISEKSEIFDDQFSVERPDGSNFTLKIRSTKLEDSAMYFCASSGPDPLDTQYFGPGTRLTVL.

The chain recombines TRBV27 with TRBJ2-7; D not certain. CDR3 length: 12 amino acids. The germline V gene has CDR1 MNHEY and CDR2 SMNVEV (reference sequence). Trimming cost V 2 bases and J 4 bases, with 6 bases left between them. CDR3 residues: CASSLDGYEQYF. DNA for the CDR3: TGTGCCAGCAGTTTAGACGGGTACGAGCAGTACTTC.

The chain employs TRBV9 and TRBJ2-1; D remains ambiguous. Germline V gene sequence: CDR1 SGDLS, CDR2 YYNGEE. CDR3 size: 16 residues. V lost 1 base to trimming and J lost 0 bases, with 11 bases between them. CDR3 nucleotide sequence: TGTGCCAGCAGCGTAAGCAGCTACAGCTCCTACAATGAGCAGTTCTTC. This codes for CASSVSSYSSYNEQFF.